The next 20 T cell receptor beta chains were all read from a single sample in a study of blood T cell repertoires in COVID-19. The data were produced by immunoSEQ multiplex PCR, yet TCRdb's version contains in-frame clones alone and is incomplete. The data show more than 300,000 clones, 88% seen once. Sequencing was done on a sample of PBMCs or T cells enriched from blood (not recorded which). The receptor source for this set is a woman under 30 who had recovered from COVID-19.

This chain joins TRBV4-1 and TRBJ2-1, with 7 bases identical to TRBD2. The CDR3 covers 16 residues. Germline-derived CDR1 and CDR2 are MGHRA and YSYEKL. The V gene end was trimmed by 0 bases and the J gene end by 4 bases; junction bases not matched to a gene: 6. This CDR3 is CASSQDAGDPYNEQFF. The CDR3 nucleotides are TGCGCCAGCAGCCAAGATGCGGGGGACCCTTACAATGAGCAGTTCTTC.

This chain links TRBV10-1 with TRBJ1-6; D may be TRBD1 (5 bases). The germline V and J ends were trimmed by 6 bases and 2 bases, with 8 bases remaining between them. CDR3 length: 14 residues. Germline assignment: CDR1 WNHNN and CDR2 SYGVQD (reference sequence). CDR3 nucleotide sequence: TGCGCCAGCAGACAGGCTACCTATAATTCACCCCTCCACTTT. Residues: CASRQATYNSPLHF.

This sequence joins TRBV18 and TRBJ1-2, with TRBD1 identical over 10 bases. The CDR3 has 16 residues. The V and J ends lost 6 bases and 2 bases, in that order; junction bases with no gene match: 9. Germline CDR1 KGHSH, CDR2 LQKENI. Written as DNA, the CDR3 is TGTGCCAGCTCGGAGACAGGGGGCACTCAGAACTATGGCTACACCTTC. Amino acid sequence: CASSETGGTQNYGYTF.

The chain has TRBV10-3 and TRBJ2-2, with 8 bases identical to TRBD2. The CDR3 sequence is 12 residues long. Per the germline V gene, CDR1 is ENHRY and CDR2 is SYGVKD. V shed 10 bases, J shed 5 bases, and the junction held 3 bases outside the gene matches. The CDR3 nucleotides read TGTGCCAGCCGCGGGGGGACCGGGGAGCTGTTTTTT. Amino acid sequence: CASRGGTGELFF.

This clone was picked up one time. The chain joins TRBV18 to TRBJ1-1, with D unclear. Germline lookup yields CDR1 KGHSH and CDR2 LQKENI. This CDR3 spans 15 amino acids. Trimming took 0 bases from V and 0 from J, leaving 8 bases between them. The CDR3 DNA follows: TGTGCCAGCTCACCACCGGGCAGGTTGAACACTGAAGCTTTCTTT. Translation gives CASSPPGRLNTEAFF.

CDR3 protein: CASSLLAGGRTDTQYF. DNA of the CDR3: TGTGCCAGCAGCCTCCTAGCGGGGGGGAGAACAGATACGCAGTATTTT. This chain uses TRBV7-2 with TRBJ2-3, with 12 bases identical to TRBD2. Germline loops: CDR1 SGHTA, CDR2 FQGNSA. J was trimmed by 3 bases and V by 5 bases; bases with no gene match: 6. The CDR3 extends over 16 amino acids.

The chain is built from TRBV5-1 and TRBJ1-2, with D perhaps matching TRBD1 (6 bases). V was clipped by 5 bases and J by 2 bases, with 13 bases between them. This CDR3 is built from 14 residues. The V gene's germline CDR1 is SGHRS and CDR2 YFSETQ. DNA for the CDR3: TGCGCCAGCAGACCTGGACAGTCCAACTATGGCTACACCTTC. Translation: CASRPGQSNYGYTF.

The chain carries TRBV7-2 and TRBJ2-7; TRBD2 might be the D (6 bases). V dropped 5 bases and J dropped 7 bases, with 18 bases sitting between them. CDR1 and CDR2 from the germline V gene are SGHTA and FQGNSA. The CDR3 has 14 amino acids. CDR3 nucleotide sequence: TGTGCCAGCAGCCCCCAAGCAGCCGCGGGGGAGCAGTACTTC. It yields the protein CASSPQAAAGEQYF.

The chain employs TRBV7-3 and TRBJ1-1, with no clear D. The V and J ends lost 5 bases and 4 bases respectively, with 11 bases between them. The V gene's germline CDR1 is SGHTA and CDR2 FQGTGA. This CDR3 spans 13 amino acids. The CDR3 reads CASSLIEGTEAFF. In DNA, the CDR3 is TGTGCCAGCAGCCTGATAGAGGGCACTGAAGCTTTCTTT.

The V gene is TRBV29-1, the J gene TRBJ2-2; TRBD1 matches 8 bases. The J segment lost 6 bases and the V segment lost 5 bases, leaving 8 bases of the junction unmatched. Germline CDR1 reads SQVTM; CDR2 reads ANQGSEA. The CDR3 is 14 amino acids. The CDR3 DNA follows: TGCAGCGTTTTGGCGACAGGGGCGCCCGGGGAGCTGTTTTTT. Protein product: CSVLATGAPGELFF.

The chain employs TRBV19 and TRBJ2-1; unclear D gene. V lost 3 bases to trimming and J lost 0 bases, with 15 bases between them. CDR1 is LNHDA, CDR2 SQIVND, per germline (reference sequence). The CDR3 extends over 17 amino acids. The CDR3 sequence: CASSITTLPGSYNEQFF. CDR3 DNA: TGTGCCAGTAGTATTACCACTCTACCAGGCTCCTACAATGAGCAGTTCTTC.

The CDR3 sequence is CASSQSEGTGELFF. The CDR3 nucleotides are TGTGCCAGCAGCCAATCGGAGGGGACCGGGGAGCTGTTTTTT. The rearrangement links TRBV3-1 (or the pseudogene TRBV3-2) to TRBJ2-2; a weak D match, TRBD2 (6 bases). CDR1 is LGHDT, CDR2 YNNKEL, per germline (reference sequence). The CDR3 has 14 residues. V was pared by 2 bases and J by 5 bases, with 9 bases between.

The chain carries TRBV7-9 and TRBJ1-2; D may be TRBD1 (5 bases). Trimming left V 0 bases short and J 3 bases short, with 11 bases between. The CDR3 runs to 15 residues. The germline V gene encodes CDR1 SEHNR and CDR2 FQNEAQ (reference sequence). The CDR3 reads CASSLAGELYYGYTF. The CDR3 region has the DNA TGTGCCAGCAGCTTAGCAGGGGAACTCTACTATGGCTACACCTTC. Full variable domain (outside the CDR3, taken from reference TRBV7-9 and TRBJ1-2): DTGVSQNPRHKITKRGQNVTFRCDPISEHNRLYWYRQTLGQGPEFLTYFQNEAQLEKSRLLSDRFSAERPKGSFSTLEIQRTEQGDSAMYLCASSLAGELYYGYTFGSGTRLTVV.

The rearrangement uses TRBV19 and TRBJ1-1; D perhaps matches TRBD1 (6 bases). Germline assignment: CDR1 LNHDA and CDR2 SQIVND (reference sequence). The CDR3 loop spans 14 amino acids. V lost 5 bases and J 7 bases, leaving 17 bases between the germline ends. This chain's CDR3 is CASSPAWGRDEAFF. DNA of the CDR3: TGTGCCAGTAGTCCGGCGTGGGGGCGCGATGAAGCTTTCTTT. The full variable domain, rest sourced from reference TRBV19 and TRBJ1-1, is DGGITQSPKYLFRKEGQNVTLSCEQNLNHDAMYWYRQDPGQGLRLIYYSQIVNDFQKGDIAEGYSVSREKKESFPLTVTSAQKNPTAFYLCASSPAWGRDEAFFGQGTRLTVV.

The rearrangement links TRBV29-1 to TRBJ2-2; 9 positions match TRBD2. The CDR3 covers 16 residues. Germline V gene data show CDR1 as SQVTM and CDR2 as ANQGSEA. J gave up 0 bases and V 4 bases, and 6 bases lay outside the gene matches. This chain's CDR3 is CSVGASGAANTGELFF. The CDR3 coding sequence is TGCAGCGTTGGGGCTAGCGGGGCGGCGAACACCGGGGAGCTGTTTTTT.

The rearrangement uses TRBV28 and TRBJ1-5; 7 bases match TRBD1. Germline-derived CDR1 and CDR2 are MDHEN and SYDVKM. The CDR3 consists of 14 residues. V gave up 4 bases and J gave up 3 bases; unmatched junction bases: 3. CDR3 DNA: TGTGCCAGCAGTTGGACAGGAGTCAATCAGCCCCAGCATTTT. It codes for CASSWTGVNQPQHF.

The rearrangement uses TRBV27 and TRBJ1-1, with 9 bases matching TRBD1. Per germline, CDR1 MNHEY and CDR2 SMNVEV (reference sequence). The CDR3 is made up of 16 amino acids. Germline trimming cut 6 bases from V and 5 bases from J; bases unmatched to any gene: 13. CDR3 in DNA: TGTGCCAGCAGCCCTCAACAGGGGGCGCGAAGAACTGAAGCTTTCTTT. Protein: CASSPQQGARRTEAFF.

Of note for this clone: This CDR3 is also generated by other DNA sequences in the sample. V usage is TRBV12-3 or TRBV12-4 and J usage is TRBJ1-2; D is perhaps TRBD1 (5 bases). Trimming stripped 6 bases from V and 5 bases from J, with 10 bases between. This CDR3 region has 12 residues. DNA for the CDR3: TGTGCCAGCAGCTTACAGGATTATGGCTACACCTTC. It encodes CASSLQDYGYTF.

The J gene is TRBJ2-1, the V gene TRBV19, with 11 nucleotides matching TRBD2. CDR3 length equals 19 residues. The V gene's germline CDR1 is LNHDA and CDR2 SQIVND (reference sequence). With 7 bases clipped from V and 5 bases from J, the junction kept 19 bases outside the gene matches. The CDR3 DNA is TGTGCCAGTAAACCAAAAGGACTAGCGGGTATAAGATCCAACAATGAGCAGTTCTTC. Translation: CASKPKGLAGIRSNNEQFF. The complete variable domain, with remaining parts taken from reference TRBV19 and TRBJ2-1, reads DGGITQSPKYLFRKEGQNVTLSCEQNLNHDAMYWYRQDPGQGLRLIYYSQIVNDFQKGDIAEGYSVSREKKESFPLTVTSAQKNPTAFYLCASKPKGLAGIRSNNEQFFGPGTRLTVL.

The CDR3 DNA is TGCAGCGCCCGGACAGGGGTCGATGGAGAGCAGTACTTC. It specifies CSARTGVDGEQYF. J is TRBJ2-7 and V is TRBV29-1; TRBD1 matches at 9 bases. The CDR3 consists of 13 residues. CDR1 is SQVTM, CDR2 ANQGSEA, per germline. Trimming at V came to 7 bases and at J to 7 bases, leaving 11 bases not matched to a gene.